Listed below are T cell receptor beta chains from one sample, sequenced in a study of shared clonotypes between healthy human individuals. Produced via immunoSEQ multiplex PCR; TCRdb's table is partial and in-frame only. The sample shows millions of clones, 85% to 95% of them seen only once. Sequencing was done on a sample of naive CD4+ T cells from PBMCs. The receptors originated from a man younger than 35 in good health. Some clones in this sample may be carry-over from other donors' samples. Each CDR3 is given with its conserved first and last residue. A D gene is named only where the DNA matches it firmly. Only some rows state a clone size, as once, few, many or a class for expanded clones.

cdr3_nt cdr3_aa d_call clone_size j_call v_call
TGTGCCAGCAGTCTCGGGGGGGCGGTAATTCAGCCCCAGCATTTT CASSLGGAVIQPQHF - - TRBJ1-5 TRBV6-1
TGTGCCAGCAGTCGATTATCTAGCACAGATACGCAGTATTTT CASSRLSSTDTQYF - - TRBJ2-3 TRBV27
TGTGCCAGCATCGTACAGGGGATTAGCAATCAGCCCCAGCATTTT CASIVQGISNQPQHF TRBD1 - TRBJ1-5 TRBV28
TGTGCCAGCAGCTTAAGGGCTAGCGGGGTTTACAATGAGCAGTTCTTC CASSLRASGVYNEQFF TRBD2 - TRBJ2-1 TRBV7-2
TGTGCCAGCAGCTTTAAACCAGGGGCGAACACCGGGGAGCTGTTTTTT CASSFKPGANTGELFF - - TRBJ2-2 TRBV7-9
TGTGCCAGCAGAGGGACAGGGTGGGTTGGAAACACCATATATTTT CASRGTGWVGNTIYF TRBD1 - TRBJ1-3 TRBV28
TGTGCCAGCAGCTTAGGCGGGAGTAACCCAGATACGCAGTATTTT CASSLGGSNPDTQYF TRBD2 - TRBJ2-3 TRBV7-2
TGTGCCAGCAGTTACTCGCGGGGACTGTCCTATGAGCAGTTCTTC CASSYSRGLSYEQFF - - TRBJ2-1 TRBV6-5
TGTGCCAGCAGCTTGACAGGGGATGGCTACACCTTC CASSLTGDGYTF TRBD1 - TRBJ1-2 TRBV11-1
TGTGCCAGCCGATACCGGAGGACAGGGGGCCGAAAGACCCAGTACTTC CASRYRRTGGRKTQYF TRBD1 - TRBJ2-5 TRBV6-4
TGTGCCAGCAGCAAGGGACAGGGGGTTTACAATGAGCAGTTCTTC CASSKGQGVYNEQFF TRBD1 - TRBJ2-1 TRBV6-1
TGTGCCAGCAGCAGAACTAGCGGGAGTAGGTTTACGCAGTATTTT CASSRTSGSRFTQYF TRBD2 - TRBJ2-3 TRBV27
TGCGCCAGCAGCCAAGGGACTAGCGGGCCCTATAGCGAGACCCAGTACTTC CASSQGTSGPYSETQYF TRBD2 - TRBJ2-5 TRBV4-3
TGTGCCAGCAGCTTACTAATCCGACAAGAGACCCAGTACTTC CASSLLIRQETQYF - - TRBJ2-5 TRBV7-9
TGTGCCAGCAGCGGACAGGGACCGACCTACGAGCAGTACTTC CASSGQGPTYEQYF TRBD1 - TRBJ2-7 TRBV28
TGTGCCTGGGGAGGACAGGGGGCTTACAATGAGCAGTTCTTC CAWGGQGAYNEQFF TRBD1 - TRBJ2-1 TRBV30
TGTGCCAGCAGTTTAGGGGGCGCCGGGGCGCGGACCGGGGAGCTGTTTTTT CASSLGGAGARTGELFF - - TRBJ2-2 TRBV28
TGTGCCAGCAGTTTATTGAGCGAGCAGTACTTC CASSLLSEQYF - - TRBJ2-7 TRBV28
TGTGCCATCAGGCGATCCAGCCCTGGAAACACCATATATTTT CAIRRSSPGNTIYF - - TRBJ1-3 TRBV10-3
TGTGCCAGCAGTGAGGTAGCGGGGACCCAAGAGACCCAGTACTTC CASSEVAGTQETQYF TRBD2 - TRBJ2-5 TRBV2
TGTGCCAGCAGTTTATCGACTAGAGAAGGACGGAACTATGGCTACACCTTC CASSLSTREGRNYGYTF - - TRBJ1-2 TRBV27
TGCGCCAGCAGTCACCGCCGATGCGGTGAGAACAAGAGAACCCAGTACTTC CASSHRRCGENKRTQYF - - TRBJ2-5 TRBV23-1
TGTGCCAGCAGCTTAGTCCCGGGACTAGCGGGTATAAATGAGCAGTTCTTC CASSLVPGLAGINEQFF TRBD2 - TRBJ2-1 TRBV11-3
TGTGCCAGCAGCTTAAGGGGGGGATCGAACACTGAAGCTTTCTTT CASSLRGGSNTEAFF - - TRBJ1-1 TRBV11-3
TGTGCCAGCAGCCCCGGAAATTTTAATCAGCCCCAGCATTTT CASSPGNFNQPQHF - - TRBJ1-5 TRBV7-8
TGTGCCAGCAGTGACAGGCCAAATGAGCAGTTCTTC CASSDRPNEQFF - - TRBJ2-1 TRBV6-6
TGTGCCAGCGGAACGCCGGGACGGGAAGAGACCCAGTACTTC CASGTPGREETQYF - - TRBJ2-5 TRBV28
TGTGCCAGCAGTTCACGGAGTGGAGAGACCCAGTACTTC CASSSRSGETQYF - - TRBJ2-5 TRBV7-9
TGTGCCAGCAGCGCCAGAACCTATAACACTGAAGCTTTCTTT CASSARTYNTEAFF - - TRBJ1-1 TRBV9
TGTGCCAGCAGTGAGGGGGCTAGCGGCCTTTTTGCGGGGGAGCTGTTTTTT CASSEGASGLFAGELFF - - TRBJ2-2 TRBV25-1
TGTGCCAGCAGTTACCTTAGCGTGGGCAACACTGAAGCTTTCTTT CASSYLSVGNTEAFF - - TRBJ1-1 TRBV6-5
TGCGCCAGCAGCTTGTGGGGGTTCAACGACGAGCAGTACTTC CASSLWGFNDEQYF - once TRBJ2-7 TRBV5-1
TGTGCCAGTAGTACCCCGGGACAGACTTACTTC CASSTPGQTYF TRBD1 - TRBJ2-7 TRBV19
TGTGCCAGCAGCCCGAAAATCGACAGGGGATTGGATTATAGCAATCAGCCCCAGCATTTT CASSPKIDRGLDYSNQPQHF TRBD1 once TRBJ1-5 TRBV7-3
TGTGCCAGCAGTTTAGGAGGCGGGGCGGGAGTTAGCGAGCAGTACTTC CASSLGGGAGVSEQYF TRBD2 - TRBJ2-7 TRBV28
TGTGCCAGCAGTTTATGGGACGGCGGCACAGATACGCAGTATTTT CASSLWDGGTDTQYF - - TRBJ2-3 TRBV27
TGTGCCAGCAGCTTAGAGTGGGACACTGAAGCTTTCTTT CASSLEWDTEAFF - - TRBJ1-1 TRBV11-1
TGTGCCAGCAGCTTAGACTACGGCGGGAGGGCGGATACGCAGTATTTT CASSLDYGGRADTQYF TRBD2 - TRBJ2-3 TRBV7-9
TGTGCCAGTAGTACAGACAGGGGGGTCGCCGCTTTCTTT CASSTDRGVAAFF TRBD1 - TRBJ1-1 TRBV19
TGTGCCAGCAGTGATAGGCAGGGTATAGGTGGCTACACCTTC CASSDRQGIGGYTF - - TRBJ1-2 TRBV2
TGCGCCAGCAGGAGCAGCTCTGGAAACACCATATATTTT CASRSSSGNTIYF - once TRBJ1-3 TRBV10-2
TGCAGCGTCGAAGATAGCACCTACGAGCAGTACTTC CSVEDSTYEQYF - - TRBJ2-7 TRBV29-1
TGTGCCAGCAGTTACCTAGCGCTTACAGATACGCAGTATTTT CASSYLALTDTQYF - - TRBJ2-3 TRBV6-5
TGCGCCAGCAGCCCCGACCGGGGGGACTATGGCTACACCTTC CASSPDRGDYGYTF - - TRBJ1-2 TRBV5-1
TGTGCCAGCAGTCTCCTTCGGGTCCTGAACACCGGGGAGCTGTTTTTT CASSLLRVLNTGELFF - - TRBJ2-2 TRBV28
TGTGCCAGCAGCTTAGCGCCAGGGGTGGACACTGAAGCTTTCTTT CASSLAPGVDTEAFF - few TRBJ1-1 TRBV7-3
TGTGCCAGCGCAGGGCTCTATGGCTACACCTTC CASAGLYGYTF - - TRBJ1-2 TRBV6-1
TGTGCCAGCCGAACAACAGGGCAGGAGACCCAGTACTTC CASRTTGQETQYF - once TRBJ2-5 TRBV5-4
TGCGCCAGCAGCCAAGATGCGGGAGGACACACAGATACGCAGTATTTT CASSQDAGGHTDTQYF TRBD2 - TRBJ2-3 TRBV4-3
TGCGCCAGCAGCAGGGCAGTACAAGAGACCCAGTACTTC CASSRAVQETQYF - - TRBJ2-5 TRBV4-1
TGTGCCTGGAGTCTTAGCGGACTTGAGCAGTTCTTC CAWSLSGLEQFF - - TRBJ2-1 TRBV30
TGTGCCAGCGGACCAAGCCTTTACGAGCAGTACTTC CASGPSLYEQYF - - TRBJ2-7 TRBV9
TGTGCCAGCAGTGCGTCGACAGGAACCTACGAGCAGTACTTC CASSASTGTYEQYF - - TRBJ2-7 TRBV6-6
TGTGCCAGTAGCCGACTAGCGGGAGGGGGCTACGAGCAGTACTTC CASSRLAGGGYEQYF TRBD2 once TRBJ2-7 TRBV19
TGTGCCAGCAGCTTGGCCTACGGTACCCAGATCGGGGAGCTGTTTTTT CASSLAYGTQIGELFF - - TRBJ2-2 TRBV5-8
TGTGCCAGCAGCTTGGCCAAGGGGGCTGACTACGAGCAGTACTTC CASSLAKGADYEQYF TRBD1 - TRBJ2-7 TRBV5-4
TGTGCCAGCAGCATAGGGGTAGGGGTGTCCACTGAAGCTTTCTTT CASSIGVGVSTEAFF - - TRBJ1-1 TRBV6-1
TGTGCCAGCTCACCGGGGGGTGAGCAGTTCTTC CASSPGGEQFF - few TRBJ2-1 TRBV18
TGTGCCACCAGCAGAGGGGGGGCGCTAGCCTACGAGCAGTACTTC CATSRGGALAYEQYF - - TRBJ2-7 TRBV15
TGCGCCAGCAGGGGACTAGCGGGGGCGTACAATGAGCAGTTCTTC CASRGLAGAYNEQFF TRBD2 - TRBJ2-1 TRBV5-1